The TCR beta chain described here comes from a study of T cell responses to AZD1222 COVID-19 vaccine. Study as a whole: Second-dose intervals near 4 or 12 weeks were combined.

The CDR3 runs 14 residues. V was shortened by 3 bases and J by 4 bases, with 9 bases between the two germline ends. Per germline, CDR1 SGHAT and CDR2 FQNNGV. TCRdb's copy holds only in-frame clones and misses some; the assay was immunoSEQ multiplex PCR. The repertoire consists of under 200,000 clones, with almost 90% occurring once and the leading ten covering around 6%. The receptor was isolated from an adult in good health. This chain links TRBV11-2 with TRBJ1-4, with D perhaps matching TRBD1 (6 bases). The sequencing here drew on peripheral blood, taken on day 0 of AZD1222 vaccination. The CDR3 loop reads CASSFGQFNEKLFF. The CDR3 DNA reads as TGTGCCAGCAGCTTCGGACAGTTTAATGAAAAACTGTTTTTT.